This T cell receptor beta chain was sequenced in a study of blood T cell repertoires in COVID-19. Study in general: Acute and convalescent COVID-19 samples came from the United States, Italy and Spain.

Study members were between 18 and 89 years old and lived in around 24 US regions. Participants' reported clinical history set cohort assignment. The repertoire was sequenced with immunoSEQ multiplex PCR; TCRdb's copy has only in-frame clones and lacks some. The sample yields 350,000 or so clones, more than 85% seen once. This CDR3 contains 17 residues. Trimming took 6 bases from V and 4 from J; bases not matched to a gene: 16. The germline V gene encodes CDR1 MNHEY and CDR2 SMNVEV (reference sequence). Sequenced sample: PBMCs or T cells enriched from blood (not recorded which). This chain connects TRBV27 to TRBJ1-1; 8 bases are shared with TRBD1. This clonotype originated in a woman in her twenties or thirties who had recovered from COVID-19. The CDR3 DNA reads TGTGCCAGCAGGGTGACCCTTACTCAGGGGGCGGGCACTGAAGCTTTCTTT. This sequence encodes CASRVTLTQGAGTEAFF.